Below are 7 T cell receptor beta chains sequenced from a single sample in a study of graft-versus-host responses after intestinal transplantation. These receptors' antigens are unknown. Clones were sequenced by immunoSEQ multiplex PCR, and TCRdb holds only the in-frame ones, with some missing. This sample has about 39,000 clones, with 90% to 95% found just once. The sequencing here drew on unstimulated CD8+ T cells sorted from spleen or lymph node cells, taken before transplant. The receptors stem from a human donor who was the organ donor for an intestinal transplant.

The rearrangement links TRBV14 to TRBJ2-2, with 8 bases that match TRBD2. The germline V gene encodes CDR1 SGHDN and CDR2 FVKESK. CDR3 length equals 16 residues. V lost 2 bases and J lost 4; bases outside the gene matches: 6. Written as DNA, the CDR3 is TGTGCCAGCAGCCAATTGGCGGGGGGAGTCACCGGGGAGCTGTTTTTT. It specifies CASSQLAGGVTGELFF.

V is TRBV21-1 and J is TRBJ1-1. TRBV21-1 is annotated as a pseudogene. The CDR3 extends over 17 amino acids. The CDR3 loop reads CASSNPFLGRESTEAFF. The DNA for the CDR3 is TGTGCCAGCAGCAACCCATTCCTAGGCAGGGAGAGCACTGAAGCTTTCTTT.

This chain uses TRBV5-6 with TRBJ2-1, with D perhaps TRBD2 (5 bases). CDR1 is SGHDT, CDR2 YYEEEE, per germline. The CDR3 is 14 amino acids. The V and J ends lost 7 bases and 0 bases respectively, with 11 bases between them. The CDR3 region is CASETGSSYNEQFF. DNA of the CDR3: TGTGCCAGCGAGACTGGGAGCTCCTACAATGAGCAGTTCTTC.

The V gene is TRBV4-1, the J gene TRBJ1-6; D call uncertain. Looked up from germline, CDR1 is MGHRA and CDR2 is YSYEKL. The V and J ends lost 0 bases and 5 bases respectively, with 20 bases between them. The CDR3 runs 19 residues. CDR3 DNA: TGCGCCAGCAGCCAAGATGAGTCTCGGGGAGGGTCCCATAATTCACCCCTCCACTTT. Translating it yields CASSQDESRGGSHNSPLHF.

The gene calls are TRBV6-5 and TRBJ2-7; D gene unclear. Germline values: CDR1 MNHEY, CDR2 SVGAGI. The CDR3 length is 12 residues. V lost 5 bases to trimming and J lost 0 bases, with 5 bases between them. The CDR3 nucleotides are TGTGCCAGCAGTGACAACTCCTACGAGCAGTACTTC. Protein product: CASSDNSYEQYF.

The CDR3 DNA is TGCGCCAGCAGTGATGGGGGCTCCTACGAGCAGTACTTC. Translation: CASSDGGSYEQYF. J is TRBJ2-7 and V is TRBV10-1, with D possibly being TRBD1 or TRBD2 (5 bases each). Germline CDR1 is WNHNN and CDR2 is SYGVQD (reference sequence). V gave up 3 bases and J gave up 0 bases, with 6 bases separating them. CDR3 length: 13 amino acids.

V and J are TRBV19 and TRBJ2-6, with D hard to call. The germline gives CDR1 LNHDA, CDR2 SQIVND (reference sequence). V lost 7 bases, J lost 2 bases, and 15 bases lay in between. The length of the CDR3 is 16 residues. CDR3: CASTPTPPPGANVLTF. The CDR3 region has the DNA TGTGCCAGTACCCCCACTCCCCCCCCTGGGGCCAACGTCCTGACTTTC.